This is a list of T cell receptor beta chains from one sample in a study of siplizumab effects on memory and regulatory T cells. Only in-frame clones appear in the TCRdb table, and some are missing; sequencing was by immunoSEQ multiplex PCR. The sample carries 70,000 to 90,000 clones, about 90% recorded once. Sequencing was done on a sample of CD4+ T cells sorted from blood. The receptor source for this set is a human donor in good health. The conserved cysteine and the conserved F or W are not part of the CDR3 here.

>TRBV7-9|TRBJ2-7
ASSGTAPYEQY
>TRBV5-1|TRBJ2-5
ASSLSLAGVPETQY
>TRBV6-1|TRBJ2-4
ASSEASRGVTKNIQY
>TRBV15|TRBJ1-4
ATSRQGAREKLF
>TRBV2|TRBJ2-7
ASSHSTGASEQY
>TRBV18|TRBJ2-3
ASSPRGTLVSSTDTQY
>TRBV5-4|TRBJ1-2
ASSPVPGQTNYGYT
>TRBV27|TRBJ1-5
ASSTRTGFYSNQPQH
>TRBV7-2|TRBJ1-2
ASSLIGQFNYGYT
>TRBV7-9|TRBJ2-2
ASSFFLPQTNTGELF
>TRBV7-9|TRBJ2-2
ASSLASSGGTGELF
>TRBV5-4|TRBJ1-2
ASSSDRVGGYT
>TRBV30|TRBJ2-7
AWSAGQGAYEQY
>TRBV6-6|TRBJ2-7
ASSYGREMDKQY
>TRBV18|TRBJ2-7
ASSPGLAGREQY
>TRBV19|TRBJ2-1
ASRRGLAGYNEQF
>TRBV5-5|TRBJ1-1
ASSLGWGNTEAF